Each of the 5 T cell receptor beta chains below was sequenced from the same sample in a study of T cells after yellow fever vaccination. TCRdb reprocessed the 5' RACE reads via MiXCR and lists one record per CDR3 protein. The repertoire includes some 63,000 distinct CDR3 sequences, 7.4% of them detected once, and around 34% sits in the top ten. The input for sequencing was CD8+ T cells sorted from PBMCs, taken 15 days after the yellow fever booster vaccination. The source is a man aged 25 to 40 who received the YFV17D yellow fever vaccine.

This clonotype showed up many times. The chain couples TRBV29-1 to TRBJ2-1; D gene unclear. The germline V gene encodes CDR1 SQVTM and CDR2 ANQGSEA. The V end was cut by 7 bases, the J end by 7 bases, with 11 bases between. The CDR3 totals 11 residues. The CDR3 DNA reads TGCAGCGCCGGCGGAACTAATGAGCAGTTCTTC. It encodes CSAGGTNEQFF.

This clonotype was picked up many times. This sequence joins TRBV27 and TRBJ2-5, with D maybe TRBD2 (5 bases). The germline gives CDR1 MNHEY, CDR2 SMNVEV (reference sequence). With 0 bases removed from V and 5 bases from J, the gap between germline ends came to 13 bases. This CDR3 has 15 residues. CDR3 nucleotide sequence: TGTGCCAGCAGTTTATCGGCGGGCTCCGGGGAGACCCAGTACTTC. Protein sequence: CASSLSAGSGETQYF.

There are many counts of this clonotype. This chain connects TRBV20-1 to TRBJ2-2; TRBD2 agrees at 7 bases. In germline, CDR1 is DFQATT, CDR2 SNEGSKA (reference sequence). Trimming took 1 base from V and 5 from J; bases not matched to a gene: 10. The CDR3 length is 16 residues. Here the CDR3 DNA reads TGCAGTGCTAGAGCTCCCCCCCGGGAGGCTACCGGGGAGCTGTTTTTT. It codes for CSARAPPREATGELFF.

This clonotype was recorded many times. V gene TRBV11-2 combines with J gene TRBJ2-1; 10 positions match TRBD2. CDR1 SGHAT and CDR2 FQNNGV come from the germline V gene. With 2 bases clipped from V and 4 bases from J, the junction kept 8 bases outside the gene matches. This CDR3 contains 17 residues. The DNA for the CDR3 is TGTGCCAGCAGCTTATTCTATAGCGGGAGGACGTACAATGAGCAGTTCTTC. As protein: CASSLFYSGRTYNEQFF.

The DNA for the CDR3 is TGCGCCAGCAGCTTGGCAGCGAAATCAATAACCTACAATGAGCAGTTCTTC. Its translation is CASSLAAKSITYNEQFF. The chain combines TRBV5-1 with TRBJ2-1; D is uncertain. This CDR3 has 17 amino acids. The germline V and J ends were trimmed by 0 bases and 2 bases, with 15 bases remaining between them. In germline, CDR1 is SGHRS, CDR2 YFSETQ.